This T cell receptor beta chain was sequenced in a study of shared clonotypes between healthy human individuals. Study-wide background: Participating donors consisted of a couple of women and three men aged 18 to 49. Broader study findings: A handful of donors showed sharing of about 4.8% of naive CD4 clonotypes.

Concerning this clone: Its matching antigen is unknown.

CD45RA+ naive and CD45RA-negative memory subsets were separated from CD4+ cells. Sorted-subset replicate PCR reactions contained approximately 190 ng DNA, corresponding to tens of thousands of T cell genomes. Libraries were prepared by immunoSEQ multiplex PCR; TCRdb keeps only in-frame clonotypes and omits some of them. The repertoire consists of about 1.4 million clones, with roughly 95% occurring once and the leading ten covering about 1%. From germline, CDR1 is SGHVS and CDR2 FNYEAQ. V lost 1 base and J 9 bases, leaving 10 bases between the germline ends. The CDR3 has 13 amino acids. The gene calls are TRBV7-6 and TRBJ2-1; D is uncertain. The clonotype comes from a man aged 30-40 years in good health. The sequencing sample was made of naive CD4+ T cells sorted from blood. The subset is: CD45RA+ positively selected. The CDR3: CASSLGVVSEQFF. Written as DNA, the CDR3 is TGTGCCAGCAGCTTAGGCGTCGTGAGTGAGCAGTTCTTC.